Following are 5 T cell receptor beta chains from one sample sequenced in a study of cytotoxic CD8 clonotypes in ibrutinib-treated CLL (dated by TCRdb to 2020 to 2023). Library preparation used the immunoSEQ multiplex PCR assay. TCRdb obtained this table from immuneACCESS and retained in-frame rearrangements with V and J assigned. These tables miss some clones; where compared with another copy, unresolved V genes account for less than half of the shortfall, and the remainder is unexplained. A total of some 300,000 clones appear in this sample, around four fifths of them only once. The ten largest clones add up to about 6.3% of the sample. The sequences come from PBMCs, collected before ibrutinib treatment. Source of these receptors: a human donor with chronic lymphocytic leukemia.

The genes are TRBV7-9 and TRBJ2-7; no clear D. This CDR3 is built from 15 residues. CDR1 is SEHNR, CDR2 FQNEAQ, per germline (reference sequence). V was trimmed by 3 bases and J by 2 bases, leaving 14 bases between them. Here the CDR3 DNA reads TGTGCCAGCAGCTTGTCACGGCAAAATACCTACGAGCAGTACTTC. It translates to CASSLSRQNTYEQYF.

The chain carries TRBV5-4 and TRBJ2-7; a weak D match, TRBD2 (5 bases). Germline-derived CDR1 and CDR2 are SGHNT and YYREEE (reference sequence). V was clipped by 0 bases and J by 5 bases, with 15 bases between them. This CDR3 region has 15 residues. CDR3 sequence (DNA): TGTGCCAGCAGCTTGGGACTATCGAACCAGGACGAGCAGTACTTC. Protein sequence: CASSLGLSNQDEQYF.

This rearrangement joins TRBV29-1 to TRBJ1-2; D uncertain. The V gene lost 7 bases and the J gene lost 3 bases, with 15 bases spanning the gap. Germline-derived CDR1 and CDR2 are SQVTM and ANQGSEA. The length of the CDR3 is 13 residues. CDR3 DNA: TGCAGCGCTGGGCGCTTGGGCCACTATGGCTACACCTTC. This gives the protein CSAGRLGHYGYTF.

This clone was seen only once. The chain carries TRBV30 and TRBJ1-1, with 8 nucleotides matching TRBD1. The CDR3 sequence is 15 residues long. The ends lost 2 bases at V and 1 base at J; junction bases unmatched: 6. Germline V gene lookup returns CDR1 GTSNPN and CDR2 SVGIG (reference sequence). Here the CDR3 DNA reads TGTGCCTGGAGTCTACTACAGGGGGGGAACACTGAAGCTTTCTTT. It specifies CAWSLLQGGNTEAFF.

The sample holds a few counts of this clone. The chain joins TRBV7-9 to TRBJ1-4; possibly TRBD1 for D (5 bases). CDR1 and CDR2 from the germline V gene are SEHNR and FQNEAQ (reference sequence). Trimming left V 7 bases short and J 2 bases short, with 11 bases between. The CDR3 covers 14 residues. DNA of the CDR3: TGTGCCAGCAAGTTGGCAGGGACTAATGAAAAACTGTTTTTT. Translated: CASKLAGTNEKLFF.